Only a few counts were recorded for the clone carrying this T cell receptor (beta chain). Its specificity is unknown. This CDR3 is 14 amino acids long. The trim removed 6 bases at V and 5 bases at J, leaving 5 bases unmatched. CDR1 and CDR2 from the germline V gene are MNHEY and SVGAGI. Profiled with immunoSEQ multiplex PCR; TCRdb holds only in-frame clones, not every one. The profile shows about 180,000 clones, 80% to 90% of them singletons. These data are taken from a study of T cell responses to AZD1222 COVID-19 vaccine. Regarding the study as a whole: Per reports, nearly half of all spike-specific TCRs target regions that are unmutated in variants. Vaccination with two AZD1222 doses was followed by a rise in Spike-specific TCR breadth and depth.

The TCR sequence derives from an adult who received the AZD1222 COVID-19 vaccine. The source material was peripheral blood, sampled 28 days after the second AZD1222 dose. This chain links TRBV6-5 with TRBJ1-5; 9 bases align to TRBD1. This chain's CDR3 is CASRQGAKDQPQHF. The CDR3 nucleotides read TGTGCCAGCAGACAGGGGGCTAAAGATCAGCCCCAGCATTTT.